A single sample is the source of the 3 T cell receptor beta chains below, sequenced in a study of blood T cell repertoires in COVID-19. This table comes from immunoSEQ multiplex PCR, and its TCRdb copy is limited to in-frame clones, with some not included. The sample carries about 140,000 clones, about 80% recorded once. Sequenced material: peripheral blood. Receptors originate from a man in his 60s with acute or convalescent COVID-19.

This chain uses TRBV6-5 with TRBJ2-5, with a tentative D call TRBD1 (5 bases). Germline CDR1 is MNHEY and CDR2 is SVGAGI. The CDR3 contains 14 residues. The germline V and J ends were trimmed by 4 bases and 1 base, with 10 bases remaining between them. In DNA form, the CDR3 reads TGTGCCAGCAGTTGGGCAGGGCCCCAAGAGACCCAGTACTTC. This gives the protein CASSWAGPQETQYF.

The chain carries TRBV18 and TRBJ2-7, with 7 bases matching TRBD2. There are 16 residues in the CDR3. The ends lost 1 base at V and 2 bases at J; junction bases unmatched: 8. Germline V gene lookup returns CDR1 KGHSH and CDR2 LQKENI. CDR3 coding DNA: TGTGCCAGCTCACCACGGGGGGGTTGGCCCCCCTACGAGCAGTACTTC. This codes for CASSPRGGWPPYEQYF.

The V and J genes are TRBV6-5 and TRBJ2-3, with a tentative D call TRBD2 (5 bases). In germline, CDR1 is MNHEY, CDR2 SVGAGI. The ends were cut back, 10 bases at V and 6 bases at J, with 8 bases in the middle. CDR3 length equals 10 residues. In DNA, the CDR3 is TGTGCCACCTTAGCGGATACGCAGTATTTT. Translating gives CATLADTQYF.